Following are 25 T cell receptor beta chains from one sample sequenced in a study of cytomegalovirus exposure and HLA in healthy donors. PCR was performed using 60 Vbeta and 13 Jbeta primers. Sequencing was performed with immunoSEQ multiplex PCR; in TCRdb, only in-frame clones are kept and a portion is missing. The repertoire holds approximately 150,000 clones, with 65% to 85% as singletons. Sequencing was carried out using PBMCs. These receptors were taken from a middle-aged woman in good health and CMV-seropositive.

This rearrangement joins TRBV27 to TRBJ1-2; a possible D gene is TRBD1 (6 bases). Germline lookup yields CDR1 MNHEY and CDR2 SMNVEV (reference sequence). The CDR3 has 13 amino acids. Trimming stripped 8 bases from V and 3 bases from J, with 13 bases between. The CDR3 sequence is CASRRQVHYGYTF. The CDR3 region has the DNA TGTGCCAGCCGCCGACAGGTTCACTATGGCTACACCTTC.

The V gene is TRBV7-8, the J gene TRBJ2-1, with 10 bases aligning to TRBD2. Germline trimming cut 6 bases from V and 5 bases from J; bases unmatched to any gene: 13. CDR1 and CDR2 from the germline V gene are SGHVS and FQNEAQ. The length of the CDR3 is 17 residues. This CDR3 is CASSSGVAGGTHNEQFF. CDR3 DNA: TGTGCCAGCAGTTCCGGGGTAGCGGGGGGAACACACAATGAGCAGTTCTTC.

This clone was picked up one time. CDR3: CASSLGRGETQYF. The DNA of the CDR3 is TGCGCCAGCAGCTTGGGTCGAGGGGAGACCCAGTACTTC. The V call is TRBV4-3, the J call TRBJ2-5, with D tentatively TRBD2 (5 bases). CDR3 length: 13 residues. V lost 5 bases, J lost 5 bases, and 12 bases lay in between. CDR1 is LGHNA and CDR2 is YSLEER in the germline V gene.

The chain carries TRBV28 and TRBJ1-5; no definite D call. The CDR3 spans 15 residues. Deletions cut 10 bases from V and 0 bases from J, with 16 bases between. Germline V gene lookup returns CDR1 MDHEN and CDR2 SYDVKM. Written as DNA, the CDR3 is TGTGCCATCACCCTCAACAGCAATAGCAATCAGCCCCAGCATTTT. This translates into CAITLNSNSNQPQHF.

The V call is TRBV7-9, the J call TRBJ2-5, with 9 bases identical to TRBD2. CDR1 and CDR2 (germline): SEHNR, FQNEAQ (reference sequence). The CDR3 consists of 16 residues. The V segment lost 1 base and the J segment 2 bases; nucleotides outside the gene matches: 5. The CDR3 nucleotides are TGTGCCAGCAGCTTAGTATTAGCGGGGGCTCAAGAGACCCAGTACTTC. It is translated as CASSLVLAGAQETQYF.

Comment on this clone: Germline and junction disagree at one end, which may indicate a read error. CDR3 sequence reads: CASSPLKSGTGIAF. The CDR3 DNA reads as TGTGCCAGCAGCCCCCTAAAATCGGGGACAGGGATCGCTTTT. The chain combines TRBV4-2 with TRBJ1-1; 9 bases align to TRBD1. The CDR3 extends over 14 amino acids. Germline CDR1 is LGHNA and CDR2 is YNFKEQ.

This chain links TRBV5-1 with TRBJ2-1, with 8 nucleotides matching TRBD1. Germline trimming cut 4 bases from V and 4 bases from J; bases unmatched to any gene: 7. Germline V gene sequence: CDR1 SGHRS, CDR2 YFSETQ. The CDR3 has 15 residues. The CDR3 DNA sequence: TGCGCCAGCAGCCCAGGACAGGGAGGATACAATGAGCAGTTCTTC. Encoded protein: CASSPGQGGYNEQFF.

This clone occurred a few times. The chain has TRBV5-5 and TRBJ1-2, with 7 bases aligning to TRBD1. V dropped 5 bases and J dropped 6; count of bases not matched to a gene: 4. In germline, CDR1 is SGHKS, CDR2 YYEKEE (reference sequence). The CDR3 loop spans 12 amino acids. DNA of the CDR3: TGTGCCAGCAGGCCCACAGGGGATGGCTACACCTTC. Its protein product is CASRPTGDGYTF.

The V gene is TRBV10-3, the J gene TRBJ1-1; TRBD1 might be the D (6 bases). The germline CDR1 and CDR2 sequences are ENHRY and SYGVKD. V was clipped by 10 bases and J by 1 base, with 16 bases between them. The CDR3 consists of 14 residues. For the CDR3, the DNA is TGTGCCACCACCGTTAAACAGGGGAACACTGAAGCTTTCTTT. Amino acid sequence: CATTVKQGNTEAFF.

The chain joins TRBV6-5 to TRBJ2-3; 9 bases are shared with TRBD1. The CDR3 extends over 14 amino acids. Germline CDR1 and CDR2: MNHEY and SVGAGI. Germline trimming cut 8 bases from V and 5 bases from J; bases unmatched to any gene: 8. CDR3 sequence (DNA): TGTGCCAGCGCGTTACAGGGGGCGCGAGATACGCAGTATTTT. As protein: CASALQGARDTQYF.

This clone appeared a few times. This chain joins TRBV2 and TRBJ1-1; D uncertain. V was trimmed by 6 bases and J by 4 bases, leaving 9 bases between them. Germline V gene data show CDR1 as SNHLY and CDR2 as FYNNEI. The CDR3 contains 12 residues. The CDR3 here is CASRFDITEAFF. The CDR3 coding sequence is TGTGCCAGCAGGTTTGACATCACTGAAGCTTTCTTT.

This chain uses TRBV14 with TRBJ2-7; 8 bases are shared with TRBD2. CDR1 and CDR2 (germline): SGHDN, FVKESK. The ends lost 4 bases at V and 2 bases at J; junction bases unmatched: 7. The CDR3 extends over 15 amino acids. CDR3 protein: CASSLIAGSPYEQYF. As DNA, the CDR3 is TGTGCCAGCAGCCTAATAGCGGGGTCCCCCTACGAGCAGTACTTC. Full variable domain (rest looked up from reference TRBV14 and TRBJ2-7): EAGVTQFPSHSVIEKGQTVTLRCDPISGHDNLYWYRRVMGKEIKFLLHFVKESKQDESGMPNNRFLAERTGGTYSTLKVQPAELEDSGVYFCASSLIAGSPYEQYFGPGTRLTVT.

Written as DNA, the CDR3 is TGCGCCAGCAGTGAGGGGAGTACTGAGCAGTTCTTC. It yields the protein CASSEGSTEQFF. The V gene is TRBV10-2, the J gene TRBJ2-1; D is perhaps TRBD2 (5 bases). The CDR3 runs to 12 residues. The germline V gene has CDR1 WSHSY and CDR2 SAAADI. V was trimmed by 2 bases and J by 9 bases, leaving 8 bases between them.

In its sample, this clone was seen a few times. CDR3 sequence (DNA): TGCGCCAGCAGCTTGAGGCCAGGGGCGGTGAACACTGAAGCTTTCTTT. Translating gives CASSLRPGAVNTEAFF. The chain employs TRBV5-1 and TRBJ1-1; D perhaps matches TRBD1 (6 bases). Per the germline V gene, CDR1 is SGHRS and CDR2 is YFSETQ. The CDR3 runs to 16 residues. Trimming cost V 1 base and J 0 bases, with 13 bases left between them.

This clone has a handful of counts. V and J are TRBV30 and TRBJ1-1; tentative D call: TRBD1 (6 bases). The length of the CDR3 is 13 residues. Germline V CDR1 and CDR2: GTSNPN, SVGIG (reference sequence). The V gene lost 2 bases and the J gene lost 6 bases, with 13 bases spanning the gap. The CDR3 here is CAWSLDSKSEAFF. As DNA, the CDR3 is TGTGCCTGGAGTTTGGACAGTAAATCTGAAGCTTTCTTT.

The chain has TRBV30 and TRBJ1-3, with 7 positions matching TRBD1. CDR1 and CDR2 (germline): GTSNPN, SVGIG (reference sequence). This CDR3 comprises 15 residues. The V and J ends lost 2 bases and 7 bases, in that order; junction bases with no gene match: 11. Written as DNA, the CDR3 is TGTGCCTGGAGTCGAAGGGGACAGCGAGTCAACACCATATATTTT. Translation gives CAWSRRGQRVNTIYF.

CDR3 sequence: CASSRGSGEKLFF. The CDR3 DNA reads TGTGCCAGCAGCCGAGGATCGGGTGAAAAACTGTTTTTT. The J gene is TRBJ1-4, the V gene TRBV7-9; D unresolved. Germline V gene data show CDR1 as SEHNR and CDR2 as FQNEAQ (reference sequence). The CDR3 is made up of 13 amino acids. Trimming removed 5 bases at V and 7 bases at J, with 11 bases between.

Worth noting for this clone: Sequence at one end of the junction differs from germline and may be a read error. Additional DNA sequences in this sample encode the identical CDR3. As DNA, the CDR3 is TGCGCCAGCAGCTTACCCCCGAGCACCGGGGAGCTGTTCTTT. It translates to CASSLPPSTGELFF. The chain joins TRBV5-1 to TRBJ2-2; TRBD2 is a possible D gene (5 bases). The CDR3 contains 14 residues. Per germline, CDR1 SGHRS and CDR2 YFSETQ.

This clone was detected only a few times. The gene calls are TRBV5-1 and TRBJ1-1; the D is unclear. Germline CDR1 SGHRS, CDR2 YFSETQ. This CDR3 is built from 15 residues. Trimming removed 0 bases at V and 0 bases at J, with 9 bases between. CDR3 region: CASSLAGDLNTEAFF. The CDR3 nucleotides are TGCGCCAGCAGCTTGGCGGGAGACCTGAACACTGAAGCTTTCTTT.

About this clone: The same CDR3 can be traced to other DNA sequences in this sample. The V gene is TRBV30, the J gene TRBJ1-2; D is unresolved. Germline CDR1 reads GTSNPN; CDR2 reads SVGIG (reference sequence). Trimming removed 4 bases at V and 4 bases at J, with 7 bases between. CDR3 length: 11 amino acids. The CDR3 DNA is TGTGCCTGGACCGGGTCCTATGGCTACACCTTC. Protein product: CAWTGSYGYTF. Variable domain in full (rest from reference TRBV30 and TRBJ1-2): SQTIHQWPATLVQPVGSPLSLECTVEGTSNPNLYWYRQAAGRGLQLLFYSVGIGQISSEVPQNLSASRPQDRQFILSSKKLLLSDSGFYLCAWTGSYGYTFGSGTRLTVV.

V and J are TRBV7-9 and TRBJ1-1; D call uncertain. The CDR3 is made up of 13 amino acids. Germline V CDR1 and CDR2: SEHNR, FQNEAQ (reference sequence). Trimming removed 1 base from V and 5 bases from J, with 8 bases in between. The CDR3 bases are TGTGCCAGCAGCTTAGGCGTCGGTACTGAAGCTTTCTTT. This gives the protein CASSLGVGTEAFF.

The V call is TRBV14, the J call TRBJ2-3; 12 positions agree with TRBD2. Germline values: CDR1 SGHDN, CDR2 FVKESK. The V segment lost 3 bases and the J segment 1 base; nucleotides outside the gene matches: 2. This CDR3 is built from 16 residues. The CDR3 sequence is CASSHRTSGGTDTQYF. As DNA, the CDR3 is TGTGCCAGCAGCCATCGGACTAGCGGGGGCACAGATACGCAGTATTTT.

V usage is TRBV30 and J usage is TRBJ1-3, with 7 bases aligning to TRBD1. Germline loops: CDR1 GTSNPN, CDR2 SVGIG (reference sequence). With V trimmed by 0 bases and J by 0 bases, 8 bases remained unmatched. The CDR3 is 17 residues long. CDR3 residues: CAWSVLKTGSSGNTIYF. CDR3 DNA: TGTGCCTGGAGTGTACTCAAGACAGGGAGCTCTGGAAACACCATATATTTT.

The chain combines TRBV9 with TRBJ1-3, with D perhaps TRBD1 (5 bases). Trimming removed 0 bases at V and 0 bases at J, with 16 bases between. The CDR3 extends over 18 amino acids. Germline V lookup: CDR1 SGDLS, CDR2 YYNGEE. The CDR3 sequence: CASSVGPSGVGSGNTIYF. In DNA, the CDR3 is TGTGCCAGCAGCGTAGGACCCTCGGGGGTAGGCTCTGGAAACACCATATATTTT.

V gene TRBV30 combines with J gene TRBJ2-7, with D possibly matching TRBD1 (5 bases). This CDR3 comprises 12 residues. Germline V gives CDR1 GTSNPN, CDR2 SVGIG (reference sequence). V was pared by 3 bases and J by 11 bases, with 17 bases between. The CDR3 protein is CAWSHLQGREYF. The CDR3 nucleotides read TGTGCCTGGAGCCATTTGCAGGGCCGGGAGTACTTC. Variable domain in full (rest from reference TRBV30 and TRBJ2-7): SQTIHQWPATLVQPVGSPLSLECTVEGTSNPNLYWYRQAAGRGLQLLFYSVGIGQISSEVPQNLSASRPQDRQFILSSKKLLLSDSGFYLCAWSHLQGREYFGPGTRLTVT.